This TCR beta chain is drawn from a study of cytomegalovirus exposure and HLA in healthy donors. Germline CDR1 and CDR2: SGHDT and YYEEEE. The germline V and J ends were trimmed by 1 base and 0 bases, with 15 bases remaining between them. CDR3 length equals 17 residues. With 60 Vbeta and 13 Jbeta primers, the PCR was carried out. Data came from immunoSEQ multiplex PCR; TCRdb stores just in-frame clones and leaves some out. The sample consists of about 120,000 clones, 74% of them appearing once. J is TRBJ2-3 and V is TRBV5-6; no firm D call. Specimen: PBMCs. This clonotype was sampled from a woman between 35 and 50 years old in good health and CMV-seropositive. The DNA for the CDR3 is TGTGCCAGCAGCTTGAGGTGGAAAGCGTCTAGCACAGATACGCAGTATTTT. This gives the protein CASSLRWKASSTDTQYF.